This T cell receptor beta chain comes out of a study of CD8+ T cells in alopecia areata (dated by TCRdb to between 2017 and 2018). About the full investigation: The treated patients, all with moderate-to-severe alopecia areata, were enrolled in an open-label pilot trial of oral tofacitinib given at 5 to 10 mg twice daily. Patients received tofacitinib for 6 to 18 months and were then followed off drug for 6 months to check for delayed response and recurrence. In treated patients, disease severity was measured using the SALT score, which gives the percentage of scalp surface area affected. To study T cell clonal expansion in alopecia areata, the researchers applied high-throughput TCRbeta sequencing to both the C3H/HeJ mouse model and human patients. Scalp tissue and sorted CD4+ and CD8+ peripheral blood T cells from patchy and totalis/universalis alopecia areata patients and from healthy controls were covered by human TCRbeta sequencing. Biopsies were taken from tofacitinib-treated patients at baseline and at 4 and 24 weeks of treatment, and a later scalp biopsy was taken in several of the tofacitinib-treated patients. Scalp clonality was compared among normal scalp (n=4), patchy alopecia areata scalp (n=8), and alopecia totalis/universalis scalp (n=8). The RNA source kit depended on sample type: the PAXgene miRNA kit for fixed scalp, the miRNeasy kit for PBMCs, and the RNeasy kit for mouse skin. TCRbeta CDR3 regions were amplified by immunoSEQ multiplex PCR using 35 Vbeta forward and 13 Jbeta reverse primers. Summary of the overall study and its limitations: With tofacitinib, both scalp clonality and the number of expanded CD8+ clones among the top 100 scalp clones went down significantly. Scalp TCR repertoire analysis is complicated because resident alphabeta T cells in normal human skin are also sequenced, whereas mouse skin is dominated by gammadelta T cells. Because the treated cohort was small and had just a single nonresponder, larger studies are needed to establish links between baseline CD8+ expansion and response. Higher clonality and more expanded CD8+ clones were observed in lesional scalp than in normal scalp, particularly in alopecia totalis/universalis, a finding suggestive of antigenic drive. During tofacitinib treatment, many expanded lesional clones remained in scalp and blood, and this persistence may partly explain relapse after treatment is stopped. Shared TCR sequences between patients were less evident than in mice, which may be partly attributable to HLA diversity in the patient population.

With respect to this clone: It lacks a known antigen. No much larger clone is present one base from it, and per-base qualities are unavailable.

Libraries were constructed by the immunoSEQ multiplex PCR assay. To provide template for TCR sequencing, every sample had RNA extracted and reverse transcribed into cDNA. First-strand cDNA was synthesized using SuperScript III with a 2:1 mix of oligo-dT and random hexamers. A synthetic immune receptor repertoire was used to assess amplification bias, and residual bias was removed computationally. As for the original processing: Raw reads were preprocessed for error removal, and CDR3 was defined according to IMGT conventions as running from the conserved cysteine to phenylalanine. To get clonality, Shannon entropy was normalized by log2 of the number of productive unique TCRs and the result was subtracted from 1. CD4 or CD8 identity of scalp clones was inferred by cross-referencing scalp TCRbeta sequences with sorted blood CD4 and CD8 repertoires. TCRdb stores this immuneACCESS table with in-frame sequences only. Part of the clones is absent; in the studies checked, under half of the shortfall reflects unresolved V genes, and no reason is known for the rest. D and trimming come from the DNA, and the V and J calls and clone size come from that table. Here the sample has under 350,000 clones; 58% occur a single time. The top ten constitute 1.8% of the sample.

This sample's time point label indicates: around 24 weeks on oral tofacitinib. According to the study, the label for this sample's treatment or condition signals: oral pan-JAK inhibitor, 5-10 mg twice daily. Peripheral blood and lesional scalp punch biopsies were obtained from patients with alopecia areata. After PBMCs were isolated by density centrifugation and stained for CD3, CD4 and CD8, a FACSAria was used to sort CD4+ and CD8+ T cells. From the germline V gene, CDR1 is MDHEN and CDR2 is SYDVKM. Including the terminal cysteine and phenylalanine, the CDR3 comprises 17 residues. Only the CDR3 region is kept as DNA, spanning 51 bases read in frame from base 1. Between the V and J ends, shortened by 1 base and 4 bases respectively, the junction contains 19 bases.

This sequence originates from a human donor with alopecia areata. Specimen: CD4+ T cells sorted from blood, collected at week 24, from a patient treated with tofacitinib. This chain joins TRBV28 to TRBJ1-1; TRBD1 is a possible D gene, resting on 5 matching bases. The CDR3 amino acid sequence is: CASSLLSGPDLSTEAFF. In nucleotides, the sequence is TGTGCCAGCAGTTTATTGTCGGGGCCCGATCTTAGCACTGAAGCTTTCTTT.